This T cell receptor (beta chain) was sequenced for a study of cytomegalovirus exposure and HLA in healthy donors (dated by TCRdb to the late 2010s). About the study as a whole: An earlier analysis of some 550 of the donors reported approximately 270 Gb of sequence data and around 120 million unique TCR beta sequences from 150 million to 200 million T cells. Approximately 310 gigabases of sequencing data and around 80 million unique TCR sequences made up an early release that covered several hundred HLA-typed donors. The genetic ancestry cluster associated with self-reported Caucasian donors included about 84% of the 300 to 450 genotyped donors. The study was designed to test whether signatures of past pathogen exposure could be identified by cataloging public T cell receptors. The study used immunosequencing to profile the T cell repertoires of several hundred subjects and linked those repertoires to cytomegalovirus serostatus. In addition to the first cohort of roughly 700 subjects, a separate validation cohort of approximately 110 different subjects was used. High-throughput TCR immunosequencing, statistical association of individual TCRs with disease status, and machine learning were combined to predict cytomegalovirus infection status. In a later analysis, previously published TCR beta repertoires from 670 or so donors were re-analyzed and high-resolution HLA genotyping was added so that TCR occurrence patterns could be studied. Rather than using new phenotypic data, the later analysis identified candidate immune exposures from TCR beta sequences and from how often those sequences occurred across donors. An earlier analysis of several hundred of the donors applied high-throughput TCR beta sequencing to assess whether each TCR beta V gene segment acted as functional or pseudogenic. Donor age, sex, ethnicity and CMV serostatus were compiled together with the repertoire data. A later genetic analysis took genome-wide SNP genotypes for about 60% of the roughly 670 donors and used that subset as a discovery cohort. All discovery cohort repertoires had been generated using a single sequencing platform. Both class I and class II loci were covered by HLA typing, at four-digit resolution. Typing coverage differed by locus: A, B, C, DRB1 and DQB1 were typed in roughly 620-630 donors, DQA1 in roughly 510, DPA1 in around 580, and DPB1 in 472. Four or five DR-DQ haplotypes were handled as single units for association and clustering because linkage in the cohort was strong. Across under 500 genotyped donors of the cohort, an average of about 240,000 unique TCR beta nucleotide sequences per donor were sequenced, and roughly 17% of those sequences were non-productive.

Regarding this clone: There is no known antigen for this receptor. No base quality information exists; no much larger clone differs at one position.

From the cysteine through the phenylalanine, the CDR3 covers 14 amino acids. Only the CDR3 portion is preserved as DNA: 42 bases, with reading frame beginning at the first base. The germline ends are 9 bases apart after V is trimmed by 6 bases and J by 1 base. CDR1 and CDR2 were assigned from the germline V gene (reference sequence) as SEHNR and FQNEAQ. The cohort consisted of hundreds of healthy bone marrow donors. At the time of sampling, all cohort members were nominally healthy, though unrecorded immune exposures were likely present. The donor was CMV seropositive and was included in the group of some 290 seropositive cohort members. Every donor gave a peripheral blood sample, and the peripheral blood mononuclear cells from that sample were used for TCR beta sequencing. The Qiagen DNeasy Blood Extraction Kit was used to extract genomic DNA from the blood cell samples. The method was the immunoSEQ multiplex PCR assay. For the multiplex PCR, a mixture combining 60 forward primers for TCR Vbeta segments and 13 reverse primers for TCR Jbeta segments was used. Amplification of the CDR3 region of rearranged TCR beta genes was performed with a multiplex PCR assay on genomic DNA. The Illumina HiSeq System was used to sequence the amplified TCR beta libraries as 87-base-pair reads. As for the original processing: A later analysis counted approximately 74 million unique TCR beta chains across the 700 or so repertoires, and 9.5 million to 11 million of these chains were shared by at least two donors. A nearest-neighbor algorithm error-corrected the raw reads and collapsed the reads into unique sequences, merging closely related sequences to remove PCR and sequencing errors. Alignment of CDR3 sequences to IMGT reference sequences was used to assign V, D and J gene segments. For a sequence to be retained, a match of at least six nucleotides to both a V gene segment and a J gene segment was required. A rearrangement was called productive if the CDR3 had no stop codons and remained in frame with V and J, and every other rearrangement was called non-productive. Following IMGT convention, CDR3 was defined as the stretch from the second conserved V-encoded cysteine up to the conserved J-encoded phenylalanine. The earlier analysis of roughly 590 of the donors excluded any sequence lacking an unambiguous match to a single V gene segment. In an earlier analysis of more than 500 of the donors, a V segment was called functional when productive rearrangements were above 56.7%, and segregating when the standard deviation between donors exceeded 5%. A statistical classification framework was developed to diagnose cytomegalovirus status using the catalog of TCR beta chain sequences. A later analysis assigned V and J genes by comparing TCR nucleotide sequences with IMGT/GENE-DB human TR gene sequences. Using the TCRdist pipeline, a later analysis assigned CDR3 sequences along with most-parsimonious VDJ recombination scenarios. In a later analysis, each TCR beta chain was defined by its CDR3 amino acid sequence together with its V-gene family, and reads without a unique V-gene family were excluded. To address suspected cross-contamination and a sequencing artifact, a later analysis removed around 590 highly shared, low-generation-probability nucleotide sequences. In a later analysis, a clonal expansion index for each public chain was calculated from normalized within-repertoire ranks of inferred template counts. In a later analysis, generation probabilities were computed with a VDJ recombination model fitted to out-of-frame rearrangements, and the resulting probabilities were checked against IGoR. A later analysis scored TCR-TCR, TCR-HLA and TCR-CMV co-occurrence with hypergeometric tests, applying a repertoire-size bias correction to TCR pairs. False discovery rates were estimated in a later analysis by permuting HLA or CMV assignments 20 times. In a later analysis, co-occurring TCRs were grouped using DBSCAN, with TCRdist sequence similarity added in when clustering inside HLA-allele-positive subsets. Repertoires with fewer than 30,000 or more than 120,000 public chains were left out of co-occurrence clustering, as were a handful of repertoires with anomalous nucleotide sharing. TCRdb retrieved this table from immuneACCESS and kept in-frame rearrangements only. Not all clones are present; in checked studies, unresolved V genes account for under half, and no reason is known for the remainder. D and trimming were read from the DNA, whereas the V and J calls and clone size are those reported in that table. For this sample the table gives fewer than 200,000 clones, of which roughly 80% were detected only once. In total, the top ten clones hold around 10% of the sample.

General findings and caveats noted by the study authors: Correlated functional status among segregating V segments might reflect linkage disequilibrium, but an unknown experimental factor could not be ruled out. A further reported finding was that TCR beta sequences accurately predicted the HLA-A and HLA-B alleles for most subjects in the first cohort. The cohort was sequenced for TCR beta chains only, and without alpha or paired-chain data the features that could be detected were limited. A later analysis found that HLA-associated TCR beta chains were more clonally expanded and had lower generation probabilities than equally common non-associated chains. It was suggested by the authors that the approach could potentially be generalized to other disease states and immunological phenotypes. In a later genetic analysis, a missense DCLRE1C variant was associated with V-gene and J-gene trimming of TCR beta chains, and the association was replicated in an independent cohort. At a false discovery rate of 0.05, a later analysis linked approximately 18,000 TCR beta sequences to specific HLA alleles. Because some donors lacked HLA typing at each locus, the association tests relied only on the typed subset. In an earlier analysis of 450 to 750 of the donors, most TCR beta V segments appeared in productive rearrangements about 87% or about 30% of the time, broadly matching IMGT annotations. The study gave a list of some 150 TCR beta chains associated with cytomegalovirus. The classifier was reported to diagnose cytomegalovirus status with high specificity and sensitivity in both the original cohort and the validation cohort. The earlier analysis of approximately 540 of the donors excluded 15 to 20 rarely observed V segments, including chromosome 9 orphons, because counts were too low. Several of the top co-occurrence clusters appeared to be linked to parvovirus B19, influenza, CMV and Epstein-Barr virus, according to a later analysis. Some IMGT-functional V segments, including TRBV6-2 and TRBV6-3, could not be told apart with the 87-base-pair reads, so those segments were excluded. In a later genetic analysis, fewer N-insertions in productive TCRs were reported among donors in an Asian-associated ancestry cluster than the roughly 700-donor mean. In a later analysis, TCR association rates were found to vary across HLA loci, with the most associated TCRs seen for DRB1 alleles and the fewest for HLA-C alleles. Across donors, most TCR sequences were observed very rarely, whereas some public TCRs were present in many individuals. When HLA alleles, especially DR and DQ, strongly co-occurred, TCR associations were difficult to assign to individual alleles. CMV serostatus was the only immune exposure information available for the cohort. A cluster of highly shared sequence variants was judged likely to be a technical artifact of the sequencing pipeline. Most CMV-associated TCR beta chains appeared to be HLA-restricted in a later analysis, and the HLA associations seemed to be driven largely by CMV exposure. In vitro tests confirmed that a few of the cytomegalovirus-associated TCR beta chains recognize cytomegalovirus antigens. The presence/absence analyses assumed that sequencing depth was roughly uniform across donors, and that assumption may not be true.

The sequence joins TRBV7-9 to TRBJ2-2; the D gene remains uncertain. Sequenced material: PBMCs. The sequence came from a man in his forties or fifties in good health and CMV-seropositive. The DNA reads TGTGCCAGCAGTTACACAGAGAACACCGGGGAGCTGTTTTTT. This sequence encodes CASSYTENTGELFF.